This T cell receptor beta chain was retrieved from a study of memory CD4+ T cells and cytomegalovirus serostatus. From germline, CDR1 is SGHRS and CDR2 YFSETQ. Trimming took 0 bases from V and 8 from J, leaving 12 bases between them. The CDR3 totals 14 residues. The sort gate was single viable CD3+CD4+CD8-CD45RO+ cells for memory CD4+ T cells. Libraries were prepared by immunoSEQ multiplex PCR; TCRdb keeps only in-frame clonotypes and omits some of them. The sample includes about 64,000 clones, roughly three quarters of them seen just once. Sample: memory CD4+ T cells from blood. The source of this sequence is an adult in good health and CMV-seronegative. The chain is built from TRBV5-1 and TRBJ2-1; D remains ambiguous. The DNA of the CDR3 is TGCGCCAGCAGCTTGGGGGCCGTACTGGATGAGCAGTTCTTC. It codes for CASSLGAVLDEQFF.